These T cell receptor beta chains were read from a single sample in a study of PD-1 blockade in classical Hodgkin lymphoma. Sequencing was performed with immunoSEQ multiplex PCR; in TCRdb, only in-frame clones are kept and a portion is missing. The top ten clones hold approximately 1.4% of a sample with 12,000 or so clones, 65% to 80% of them seen once. The source material was CD4+ T cells from blood, sampled at baseline. These receptors were obtained from a human donor with classical Hodgkin lymphoma. Each CDR3 is given without its conserved first and last residue. The order of the fields is CDR3 protein, D gene, J gene, V gene. D genes are given only for firm matches.

ASSLEDRGYYGYT TRBD1 TRBJ1-2 TRBV5-1
AWSPYRGSRNTEAF TRBD1 TRBJ1-1 TRBV30
ASRSGGLGYT TRBD1 TRBJ1-2 TRBV19
ASSNPGQNSPLH TRBD1 TRBJ1-6 TRBV25-1
ASSPGGDRVNSETQY TRBD1 TRBJ2-5 TRBV5-4
ASSAGGTGELF TRBD2 TRBJ2-2 TRBV10-3
ASSRTPSTDTQY NA TRBJ2-3 TRBV2
ASSLGGLGQPQH NA TRBJ1-5 TRBV7-9
ASSLGNRGRGPQH TRBD1 TRBJ1-5 TRBV28
ASSQDLLGDGTGTQY NA TRBJ2-5 TRBV4-3
ASSVTTGSNEKLF NA TRBJ1-4 TRBV19
ASSQDRDRNIYEQY TRBD1 TRBJ2-7 TRBV4-3
ASSLEGTEKLF NA TRBJ1-4 TRBV5-4
ASSFSGGPYEQY NA TRBJ2-7 TRBV27
ASRTGGLSYGYT NA TRBJ1-2 TRBV7-2
ASRQTPKETQY NA TRBJ2-5 TRBV7-6
ATSRAPGSVNEQF NA TRBJ2-1 TRBV15
ASSSTEMNTEAF NA TRBJ1-1 TRBV2
ASSSRTGLALEDTQY TRBD2 TRBJ2-3 TRBV5-1
ASSSAISGAPRAQY TRBD2 TRBJ2-5 TRBV7-2
ASSQDGWSQPQH NA TRBJ1-5 TRBV7-9
ASSSNSGNQETQY NA TRBJ2-5 TRBV7-6
ASSTTGIGDTIY NA TRBJ1-3 TRBV2
ASSLGQDSTEAF NA TRBJ1-1 TRBV5-1
ASSQDSNSNQPQH NA TRBJ1-5 TRBV4-2
ASSLAYGSYNEQF NA TRBJ2-1 TRBV7-2
ATSIQGKGGYT TRBD1 TRBJ1-2 TRBV19
ASSFGTGVRIEQF NA TRBJ2-1 TRBV5-1
ASRGYYEQY NA TRBJ2-7 TRBV6-1
ASSVGGTGLGIYGYT TRBD1 TRBJ1-2 TRBV6-1
ASSSPGQGREAF TRBD1 TRBJ1-1 TRBV5-4
ASSFSGRLSYEQY NA TRBJ2-7 TRBV7-8
AISGQGSKLF NA TRBJ1-4 TRBV10-3
ASSHQY NA TRBJ2-5 TRBV10-1
ASRKTGGAGETQY TRBD1 TRBJ2-5 TRBV19
ASSERAGANEKLF NA TRBJ1-4 TRBV2
ASSLNRGQNTEAF TRBD1 TRBJ1-1 TRBV18
ASSFLTGHGAAEQF NA TRBJ2-1 TRBV27
AISTGTKETQY NA TRBJ2-5 TRBV10-3
ASSLPVGELF NA TRBJ1-4 TRBV5-4
ASSLLPSTDTQY NA TRBJ2-3 TRBV5-1
ASSFYGEMGTQY NA TRBJ2-5 TRBV27
ASSHRGSNQPQH TRBD1 TRBJ1-5 TRBV7-2
ASSQDQGQPRTDTQY NA TRBJ2-3 TRBV4-2
ASSPRTGSYGYT TRBD1 TRBJ1-2 TRBV6-6
ASSIGFKTEAF NA TRBJ1-1 TRBV19
ASSFGQVYGYT NA TRBJ1-2 TRBV28
ASSPGTGGAPYGYT TRBD1 TRBJ1-2 TRBV5-6
ASSRDRAQETQY TRBD1 TRBJ2-5 TRBV7-2
ASSGALLAGDEETQY TRBD2 TRBJ2-5 TRBV19
AISVLGRSNTEAF NA TRBJ1-1 TRBV10-3
ASSPLRGTDTQY NA TRBJ2-3 TRBV18
ASSLGPGNYEQY NA TRBJ2-7 TRBV5-1
ASSQGAGIQETQY NA TRBJ2-5 TRBV19